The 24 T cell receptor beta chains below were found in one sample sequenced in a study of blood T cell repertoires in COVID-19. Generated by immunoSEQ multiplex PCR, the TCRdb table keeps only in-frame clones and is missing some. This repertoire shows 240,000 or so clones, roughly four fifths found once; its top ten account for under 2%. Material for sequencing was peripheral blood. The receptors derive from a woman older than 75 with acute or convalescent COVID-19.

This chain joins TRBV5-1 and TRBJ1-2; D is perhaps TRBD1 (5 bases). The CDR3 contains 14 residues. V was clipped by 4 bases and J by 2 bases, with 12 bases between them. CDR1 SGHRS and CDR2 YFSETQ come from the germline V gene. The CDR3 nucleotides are TGCGCCAGCAGCCGCCGCGGGGGGAACTATGGCTACACCTTC. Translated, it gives CASSRRGGNYGYTF.

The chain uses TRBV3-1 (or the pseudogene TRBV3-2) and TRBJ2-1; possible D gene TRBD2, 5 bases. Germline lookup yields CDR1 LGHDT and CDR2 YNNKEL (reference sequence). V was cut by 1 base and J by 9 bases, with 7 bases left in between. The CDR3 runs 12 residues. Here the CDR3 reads CASSQAGSEQFF. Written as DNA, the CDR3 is TGTGCCAGCAGCCAAGCGGGGAGTGAGCAGTTCTTC.

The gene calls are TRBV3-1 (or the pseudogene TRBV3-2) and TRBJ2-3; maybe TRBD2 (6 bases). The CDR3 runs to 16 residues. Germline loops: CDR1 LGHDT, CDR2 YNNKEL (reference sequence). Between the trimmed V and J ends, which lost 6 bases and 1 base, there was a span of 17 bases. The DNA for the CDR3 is TGTGCCAGCAGTACCCTGGGCGGGGAGGGCACAGATACGCAGTATTTT. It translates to CASSTLGGEGTDTQYF.

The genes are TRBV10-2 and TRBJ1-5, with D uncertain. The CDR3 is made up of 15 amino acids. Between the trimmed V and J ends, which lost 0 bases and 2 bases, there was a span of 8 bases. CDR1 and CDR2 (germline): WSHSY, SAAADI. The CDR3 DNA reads TGCGCCAGCAGTGAGTCGGGGAGGGGCAATCAGCCCCAGCATTTT. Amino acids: CASSESGRGNQPQHF.

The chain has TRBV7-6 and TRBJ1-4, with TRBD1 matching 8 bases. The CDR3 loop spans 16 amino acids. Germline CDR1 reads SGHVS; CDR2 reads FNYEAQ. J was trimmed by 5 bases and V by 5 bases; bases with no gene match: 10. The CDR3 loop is CASSPQGAGVNEKLFF. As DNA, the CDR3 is TGTGCCAGCAGCCCGCAGGGGGCCGGGGTGAATGAAAAACTGTTTTTT. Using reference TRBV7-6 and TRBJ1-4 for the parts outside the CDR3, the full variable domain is GAGVSQSPRYKVTKRGQDVALRCDPISGHVSLYWYRQALGQGPEFLTYFNYEAQQDKSGLPNDRFSAERPEGSISTLTIQRTEQRDSAMYRCASSPQGAGVNEKLFFGSGTQLSVL.

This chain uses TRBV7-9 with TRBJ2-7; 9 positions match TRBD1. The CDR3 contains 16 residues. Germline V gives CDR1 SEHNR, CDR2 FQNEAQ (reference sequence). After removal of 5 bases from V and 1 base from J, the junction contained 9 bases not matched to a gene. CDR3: CASSLNLGTGSYEQYF. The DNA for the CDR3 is TGTGCCAGCAGCCTAAACCTGGGGACAGGGTCCTACGAGCAGTACTTC.

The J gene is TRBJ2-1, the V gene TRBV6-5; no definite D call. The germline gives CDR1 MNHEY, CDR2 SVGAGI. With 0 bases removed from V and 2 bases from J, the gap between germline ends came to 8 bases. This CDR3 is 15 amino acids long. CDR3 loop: CASSYSRVPYNEQFF. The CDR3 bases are TGTGCCAGCAGTTACTCCCGTGTTCCCTACAATGAGCAGTTCTTC.

The CDR3 loop reads CASSQGPYEQYF. CDR3 nucleotide sequence: TGTGCCAGCAGCCAGGGCCCCTACGAGCAGTACTTC. The chain joins TRBV28 to TRBJ2-7; tentatively, D is TRBD1 (5 bases). This CDR3 has 12 amino acids. V was clipped by 6 bases and J by 2 bases, with 8 bases between them. Germline V gene data show CDR1 as MDHEN and CDR2 as SYDVKM.

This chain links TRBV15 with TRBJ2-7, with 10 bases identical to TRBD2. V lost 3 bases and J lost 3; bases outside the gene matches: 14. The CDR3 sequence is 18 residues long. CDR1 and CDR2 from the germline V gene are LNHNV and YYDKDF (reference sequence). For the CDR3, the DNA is TGTGCCACCAGCAGGGATGGGGGGGCAGCTAGCGGGAGCTACGAGCAGTACTTC. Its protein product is CATSRDGGAASGSYEQYF.

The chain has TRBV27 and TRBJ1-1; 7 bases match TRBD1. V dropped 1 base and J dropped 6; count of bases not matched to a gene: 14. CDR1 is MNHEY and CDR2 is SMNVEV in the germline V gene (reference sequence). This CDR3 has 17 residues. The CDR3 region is CASSLYGTDNQGAEAFF. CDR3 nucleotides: TGTGCCAGCAGTTTATACGGGACAGACAATCAGGGTGCTGAAGCTTTCTTT.

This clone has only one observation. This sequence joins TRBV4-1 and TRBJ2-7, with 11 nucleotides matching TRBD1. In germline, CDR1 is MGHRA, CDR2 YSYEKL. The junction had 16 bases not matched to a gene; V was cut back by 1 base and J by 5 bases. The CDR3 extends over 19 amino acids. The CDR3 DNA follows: TGCGCCAGCAGCCAAGCGTGGGACAGGGGGGCGTCGGTTCCCCACGAGCAGTACTTC. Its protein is CASSQAWDRGASVPHEQYF.

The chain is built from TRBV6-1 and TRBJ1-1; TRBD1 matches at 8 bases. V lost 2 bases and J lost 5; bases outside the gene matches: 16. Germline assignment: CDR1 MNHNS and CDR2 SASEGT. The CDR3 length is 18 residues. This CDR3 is CASSEPGQGRLGGTEAFF. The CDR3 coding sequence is TGTGCCAGCAGTGAACCTGGACAGGGCCGTCTCGGGGGGACTGAAGCTTTCTTT.

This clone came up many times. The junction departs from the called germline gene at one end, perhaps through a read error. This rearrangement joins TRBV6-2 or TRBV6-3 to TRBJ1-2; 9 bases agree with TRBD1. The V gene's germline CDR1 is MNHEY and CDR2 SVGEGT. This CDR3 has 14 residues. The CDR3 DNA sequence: TGTGCCAGCAGTTTCTGGGACAGGGTAGATGGCCACACCTTC. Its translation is CASSFWDRVDGHTF.

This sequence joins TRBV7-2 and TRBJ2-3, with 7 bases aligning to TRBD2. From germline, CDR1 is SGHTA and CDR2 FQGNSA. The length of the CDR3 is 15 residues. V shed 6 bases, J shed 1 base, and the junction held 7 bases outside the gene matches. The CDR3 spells CASRRASGGTDTQYF. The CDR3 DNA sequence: TGTGCCAGCAGACGTGCTAGCGGCGGCACAGATACGCAGTATTTT.

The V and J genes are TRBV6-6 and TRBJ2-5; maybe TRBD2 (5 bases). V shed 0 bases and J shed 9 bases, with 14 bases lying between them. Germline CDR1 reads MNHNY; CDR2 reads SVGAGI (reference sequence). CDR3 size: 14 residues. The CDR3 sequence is CASSYSAAPGSQYF. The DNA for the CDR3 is TGTGCCAGCAGTTACTCGGCGGCACCGGGGTCCCAGTACTTC.

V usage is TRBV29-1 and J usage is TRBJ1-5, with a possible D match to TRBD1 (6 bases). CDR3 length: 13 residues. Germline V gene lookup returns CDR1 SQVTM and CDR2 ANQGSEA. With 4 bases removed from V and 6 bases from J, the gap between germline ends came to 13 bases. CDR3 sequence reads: CSVGWGQGQPQHF. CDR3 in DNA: TGCAGCGTTGGGTGGGGGCAGGGTCAGCCCCAGCATTTT.

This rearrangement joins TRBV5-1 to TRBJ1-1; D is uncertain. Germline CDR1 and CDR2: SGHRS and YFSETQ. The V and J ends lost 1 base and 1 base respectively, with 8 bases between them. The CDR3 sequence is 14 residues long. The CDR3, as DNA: TGCGCCAGCAGCTTGCGAGGTGAGAACACTGAAGCTTTCTTT. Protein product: CASSLRGENTEAFF.

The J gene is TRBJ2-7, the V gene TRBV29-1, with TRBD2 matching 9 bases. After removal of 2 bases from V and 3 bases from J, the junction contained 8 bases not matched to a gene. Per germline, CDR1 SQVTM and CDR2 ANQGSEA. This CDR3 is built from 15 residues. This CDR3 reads CSVESQGREGYEQYF. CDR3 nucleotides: TGCAGCGTTGAATCTCAGGGGCGGGAGGGCTACGAGCAGTACTTC.

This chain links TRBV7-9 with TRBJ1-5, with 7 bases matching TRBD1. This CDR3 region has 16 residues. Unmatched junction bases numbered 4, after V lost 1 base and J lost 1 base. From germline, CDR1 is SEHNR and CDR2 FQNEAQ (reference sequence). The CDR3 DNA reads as TGTGCCAGCAGCTTAGGTGGGACAGAAAGCAATCAGCCCCAGCATTTT. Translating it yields CASSLGGTESNQPQHF. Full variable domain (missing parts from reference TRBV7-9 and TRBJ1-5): DTGVSQNPRHKITKRGQNVTFRCDPISEHNRLYWYRQTLGQGPEFLTYFQNEAQLEKSRLLSDRFSAERPKGSFSTLEIQRTEQGDSAMYLCASSLGGTESNQPQHFGDGTRLSIL.

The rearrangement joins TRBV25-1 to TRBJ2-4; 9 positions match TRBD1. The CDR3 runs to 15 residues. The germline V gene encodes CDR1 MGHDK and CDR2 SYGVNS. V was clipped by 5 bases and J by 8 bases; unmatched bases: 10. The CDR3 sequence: CASSRRDRDIDIQYF. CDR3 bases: TGTGCCAGCAGTCGCCGGGACAGGGACATTGACATTCAGTACTTC.

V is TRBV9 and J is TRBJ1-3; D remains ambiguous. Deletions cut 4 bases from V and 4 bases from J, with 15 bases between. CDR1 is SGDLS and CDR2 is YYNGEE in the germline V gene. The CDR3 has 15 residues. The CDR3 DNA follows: TGTGCCAGCAGCCCCTCGGGGTCTTACGGAAACACCATATATTTT. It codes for CASSPSGSYGNTIYF.

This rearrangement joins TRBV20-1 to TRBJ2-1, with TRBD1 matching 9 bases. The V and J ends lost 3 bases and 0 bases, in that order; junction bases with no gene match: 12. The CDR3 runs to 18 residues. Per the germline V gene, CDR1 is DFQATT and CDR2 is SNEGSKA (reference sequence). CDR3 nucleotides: TGCAGTGCTAGTTTCCCGGGACAGGGAACGAGCTCCTACAATGAGCAGTTCTTC. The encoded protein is CSASFPGQGTSSYNEQFF.

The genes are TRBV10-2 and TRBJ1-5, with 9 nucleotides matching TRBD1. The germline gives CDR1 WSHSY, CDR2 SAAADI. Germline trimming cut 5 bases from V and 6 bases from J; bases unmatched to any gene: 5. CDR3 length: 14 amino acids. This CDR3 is CASSWGQGGQPQHF. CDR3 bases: TGCGCCAGCAGTTGGGGACAGGGTGGTCAGCCCCAGCATTTT.

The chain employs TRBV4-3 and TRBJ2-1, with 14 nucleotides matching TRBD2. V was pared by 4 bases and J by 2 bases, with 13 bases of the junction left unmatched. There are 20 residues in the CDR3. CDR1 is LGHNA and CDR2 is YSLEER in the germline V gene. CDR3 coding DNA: TGCGCCAGCAGCCGAAATCCCCCGGGACTAGCGGGAGTACCCTACAATGAGCAGTTCTTC. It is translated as CASSRNPPGLAGVPYNEQFF.